This T cell receptor beta chain was retrieved from a study of blood T cell repertoires in COVID-19. The overall study: Acute and convalescent COVID-19 specimens originated in the United States, Italy and Spain.

The length of the CDR3 is 12 residues. Looked up from germline, CDR1 is MDHEN and CDR2 is SYDVKM. V shed 2 bases and J 11 bases; nucleotides not matched to a gene: 4. In the original processing: Cell counts per sample came from amplifying reference gene primers. The repertoire was sequenced with immunoSEQ multiplex PCR; TCRdb's copy has only in-frame clones and lacks some. V and J calls and clone size are those listed in that table; D and trimming were worked out from the DNA. The sample includes over 300,000 clones, around 90% of them seen just once. Sample: peripheral blood. The receptor comes from a man in his late teens or twenties with active or convalescent COVID-19. The chain uses TRBV28 and TRBJ1-1, with TRBD1 matching 8 bases. The CDR3 coding sequence is TGTGCCAGCAGTTTAAGTAACAGGGGGGCTTTCTTT. Its protein is CASSLSNRGAFF.